Below, 10 T cell receptor beta chains from the same sample are listed, as sequenced in a study of human T cells and chemical hapten exposure. Time point indicated: pre-sensitization, week 0. Specified treatment: therapeutic diphenylcyclopropenone sensitization with weekly scalp DPC. TCRdb analysed the RACE reads with MiXCR anew, one entry per CDR3 protein. The profile shows about 350,000 distinct CDR3 sequences, about 5% of them singletons. Sample: whole blood, taken in connection with sensitization to the hapten diphenylcyclopropenone (DPC). Receptors originate from a woman aged 18-30 years with alopecia areata. Some clones in this sample may be carry-over from other donors' samples.

This clonotype was counted at least ten times. This sequence joins TRBV3-1 and TRBJ2-7; possible D gene TRBD1, 5 bases. The CDR3 consists of 14 residues. Germline V CDR1 and CDR2: LGHDT, YNNKEL (reference sequence). The V gene lost 0 bases and the J gene lost 1 base, with 7 bases spanning the gap. CDR3 protein: CASSQDRVSYEQYF. The CDR3 DNA reads TGTGCCAGCAGCCAAGACAGGGTATCCTACGAGCAGTACTTC.

The chain employs TRBV2 and TRBJ2-1; D is possibly TRBD1 (5 bases). The length of the CDR3 is 15 residues. CDR1 SNHLY and CDR2 FYNNEI come from the germline V gene. V was pared by 1 base and J by 1 base, with 8 bases between. CDR3 sequence: CASSEEGVSYNEQFF. For the CDR3, the DNA is TGTGCCAGCAGTGAAGAAGGGGTATCCTACAATGAGCAGTTCTTC. The variable domain in full, completed from reference TRBV2 and TRBJ2-1, reads EPEVTQTPSHQVTQMGQEVILRCVPISNHLYFYWYRQILGQKVEFLVSFYNNEISEKSEIFDDQFSVERPDGSNFTLKIRSTKLEDSAMYFCASSEEGVSYNEQFFGPGTRLTVL.

The chain joins TRBV12-3 or TRBV12-4 to TRBJ1-3; 7 bases fit TRBD1. CDR3 length: 16 amino acids. The V gene end was trimmed by 6 bases and the J gene end by 0 bases; junction bases not matched to a gene: 8. The CDR3 loop is CASSRDRQTSGNTIYF. In DNA form, the CDR3 reads TGTGCCAGCAGCCGGGACAGACAAACCTCTGGAAACACCATATATTTT.

The chain links TRBV6-2 or TRBV6-3 to TRBJ1-6, with D perhaps matching TRBD1 (6 bases). V lost 6 bases, J lost 9 bases, and 12 bases lay in between. The CDR3 sequence is 13 residues long. The V gene's germline CDR1 is MNHEY and CDR2 SVGEGT. The CDR3 loop reads CASSGIQGSPLHF. CDR3 nucleotides: TGTGCCAGCAGCGGAATACAGGGTTCACCCCTCCACTTT.

This clonotype was seen repeatedly, ten times or more. The chain carries TRBV2 and TRBJ1-5; perhaps TRBD1 as D (6 bases). CDR3 length: 14 residues. Germline V lookup: CDR1 SNHLY, CDR2 FYNNEI. V shed 6 bases and J shed 5 bases, with 14 bases lying between them. The CDR3 bases are TGTGCCAGCAGCTTAGACAGGTCCCATCAGCCCCAGCATTTT. It encodes CASSLDRSHQPQHF.

This chain uses TRBV4-1 with TRBJ1-6, with D hard to call. Germline CDR1 reads MGHRA; CDR2 reads YSYEKL. This CDR3 has 14 amino acids. Trimming shortened V by 2 bases and J by 8 bases, and 10 bases separated the two germline ends. The CDR3 reads CASSQRSVDSPLHF. CDR3 sequence (DNA): TGCGCCAGCAGCCAAAGAAGCGTTGATTCACCCCTCCACTTT.

This clonotype was picked up many times. The chain is built from TRBV4-1 and TRBJ2-3; D perhaps matches TRBD1 (6 bases). This CDR3 is 14 amino acids long. V lost 4 bases and J lost 3, with 11 bases in between. The germline V gene has CDR1 MGHRA and CDR2 YSYEKL. The CDR3 sequence is CASSLNTGTDTQYF. As DNA, the CDR3 is TGCGCCAGCAGCCTTAATACAGGGACAGATACGCAGTATTTT.

This clonotype has only a few counts. V gene TRBV12-3 or TRBV12-4 combines with J gene TRBJ2-2; D uncertain. CDR3 length: 16 residues. Between the trimmed V and J ends, which lost 2 bases and 5 bases, there was a span of 15 bases. CDR3 bases: TGTGCCAGCAGTTTAAGAGGCTTTGGATCGACCGGGGAGCTGTTTTTT. Residues: CASSLRGFGSTGELFF.

The V and J genes are TRBV12-3 or TRBV12-4 and TRBJ1-1; 10 bases line up with TRBD1. This CDR3 comprises 13 residues. J was trimmed by 6 bases and V by 6 bases; bases with no gene match: 4. CDR3 in DNA: TGTGCCAGCAGGGCGGACAGGGGGGCTGAAGCTTTCTTT. This translates into CASRADRGAEAFF.

This clonotype was found a few times. The chain combines TRBV7-9 with TRBJ2-3; D not resolved. The V gene's germline CDR1 is SEHNR and CDR2 FQNEAQ (reference sequence). The CDR3 extends over 15 amino acids. V was trimmed by 1 base and J by 6 bases, leaving 14 bases between them. CDR3 sequence reads: CASSLGITPADTQYF. The CDR3 DNA reads TGTGCCAGCAGCTTAGGAATTACCCCTGCGGATACGCAGTATTTT.